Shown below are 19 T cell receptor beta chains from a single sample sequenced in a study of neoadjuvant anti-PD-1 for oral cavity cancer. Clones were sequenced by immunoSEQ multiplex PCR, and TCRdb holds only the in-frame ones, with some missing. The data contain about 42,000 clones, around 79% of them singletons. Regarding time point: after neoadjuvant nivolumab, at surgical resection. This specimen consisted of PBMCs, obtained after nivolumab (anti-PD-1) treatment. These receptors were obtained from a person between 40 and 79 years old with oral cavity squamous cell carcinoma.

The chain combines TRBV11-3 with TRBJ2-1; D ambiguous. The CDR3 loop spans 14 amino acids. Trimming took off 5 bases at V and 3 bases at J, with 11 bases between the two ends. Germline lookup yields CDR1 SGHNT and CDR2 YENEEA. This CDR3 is CASSPSHGYNEQFF. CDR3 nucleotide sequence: TGTGCCAGCAGCCCCAGCCATGGCTACAATGAGCAGTTCTTC.

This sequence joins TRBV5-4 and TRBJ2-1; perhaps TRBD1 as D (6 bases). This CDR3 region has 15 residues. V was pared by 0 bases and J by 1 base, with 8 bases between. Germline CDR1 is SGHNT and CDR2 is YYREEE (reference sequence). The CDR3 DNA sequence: TGTGCCAGCAGCTTGGGACAGGTTTCCTACAATGAGCAGTTCTTC. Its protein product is CASSLGQVSYNEQFF. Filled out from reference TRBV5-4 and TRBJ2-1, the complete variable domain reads ETGVTQSPTHLIKTRGQQVTLRCSSQSGHNTVSWYQQALGQGPQFIFQYYREEENGRGNFPPRFSGLQFPNYSSELNVNALELDDSALYLCASSLGQVSYNEQFFGPGTRLTVL.

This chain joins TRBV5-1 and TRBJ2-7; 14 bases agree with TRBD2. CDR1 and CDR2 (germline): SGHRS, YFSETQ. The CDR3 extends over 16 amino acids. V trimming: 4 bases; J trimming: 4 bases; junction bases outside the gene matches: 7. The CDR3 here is CASSPGTSGRGYEQYF. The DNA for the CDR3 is TGCGCCAGCAGCCCCGGGACTAGCGGGAGAGGATACGAGCAGTACTTC.

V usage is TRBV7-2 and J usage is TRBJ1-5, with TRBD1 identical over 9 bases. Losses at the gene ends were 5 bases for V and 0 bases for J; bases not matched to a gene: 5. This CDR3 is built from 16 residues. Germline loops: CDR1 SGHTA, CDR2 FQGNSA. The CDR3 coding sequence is TGTGCCAGCAGCGCTACAGGGGGCTCTAGCAATCAGCCCCAGCATTTT. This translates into CASSATGGSSNQPQHF.

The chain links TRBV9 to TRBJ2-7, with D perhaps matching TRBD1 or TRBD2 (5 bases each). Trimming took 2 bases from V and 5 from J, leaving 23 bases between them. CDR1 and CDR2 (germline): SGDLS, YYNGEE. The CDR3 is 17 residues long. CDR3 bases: TGTGCCAGCAGCGTCAGTCCCGGGGCAGTTGTTAAGGACGAGCAGTACTTC. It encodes CASSVSPGAVVKDEQYF.

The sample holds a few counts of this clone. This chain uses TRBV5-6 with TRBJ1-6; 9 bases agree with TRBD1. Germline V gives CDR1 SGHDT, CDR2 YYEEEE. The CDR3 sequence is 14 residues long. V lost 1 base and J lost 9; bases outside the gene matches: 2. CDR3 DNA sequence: TGTGCCAGCAGCTTGTTGGGACAGGGTTCACCCCTCCACTTT. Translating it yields CASSLLGQGSPLHF.

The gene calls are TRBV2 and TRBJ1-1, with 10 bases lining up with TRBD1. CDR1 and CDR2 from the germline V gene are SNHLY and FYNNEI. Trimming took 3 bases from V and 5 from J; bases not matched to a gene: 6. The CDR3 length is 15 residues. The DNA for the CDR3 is TGTGCCAGCAGTGATCTGACAGGGGGCGGTACTGAAGCTTTCTTT. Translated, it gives CASSDLTGGGTEAFF. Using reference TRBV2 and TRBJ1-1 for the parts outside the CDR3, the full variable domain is EPEVTQTPSHQVTQMGQEVILRCVPISNHLYFYWYRQILGQKVEFLVSFYNNEISEKSEIFDDQFSVERPDGSNFTLKIRSTKLEDSAMYFCASSDLTGGGTEAFFGQGTRLTVV.

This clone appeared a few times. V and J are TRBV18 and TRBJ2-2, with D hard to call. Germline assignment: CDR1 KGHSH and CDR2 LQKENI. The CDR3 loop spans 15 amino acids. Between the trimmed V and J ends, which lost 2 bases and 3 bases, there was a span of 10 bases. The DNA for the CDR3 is TGTGCCAGCTCACCAAGGCAGGAGCACACCGGGGAGCTGTTTTTT. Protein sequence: CASSPRQEHTGELFF.

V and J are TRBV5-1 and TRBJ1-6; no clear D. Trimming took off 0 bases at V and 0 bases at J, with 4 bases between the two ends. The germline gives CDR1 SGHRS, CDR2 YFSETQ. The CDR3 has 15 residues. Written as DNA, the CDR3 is TGCGCCAGCAGCTTGGATGGCTCCTATAATTCACCCCTCCACTTT. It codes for CASSLDGSYNSPLHF.

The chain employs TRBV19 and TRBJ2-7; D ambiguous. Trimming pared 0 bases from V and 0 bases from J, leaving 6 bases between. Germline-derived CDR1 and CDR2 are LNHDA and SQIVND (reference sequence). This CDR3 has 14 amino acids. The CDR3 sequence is CASSIDGSSYEQYF. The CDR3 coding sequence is TGTGCCAGTAGTATAGACGGCAGCTCCTACGAGCAGTACTTC.

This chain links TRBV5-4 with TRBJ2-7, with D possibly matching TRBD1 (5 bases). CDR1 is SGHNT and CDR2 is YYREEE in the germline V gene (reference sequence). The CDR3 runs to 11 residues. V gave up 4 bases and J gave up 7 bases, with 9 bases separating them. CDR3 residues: CASSQGQEQYF. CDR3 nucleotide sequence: TGTGCCAGCAGCCAGGGTCAAGAGCAGTACTTC. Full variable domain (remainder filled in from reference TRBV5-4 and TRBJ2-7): ETGVTQSPTHLIKTRGQQVTLRCSSQSGHNTVSWYQQALGQGPQFIFQYYREEENGRGNFPPRFSGLQFPNYSSELNVNALELDDSALYLCASSQGQEQYFGPGTRLTVT.

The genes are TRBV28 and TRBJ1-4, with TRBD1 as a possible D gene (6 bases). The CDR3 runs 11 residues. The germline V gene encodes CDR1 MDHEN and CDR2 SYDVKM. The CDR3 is CVAQGNEKLFF. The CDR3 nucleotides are TGTGTTGCACAGGGAAATGAAAAACTGTTTTTT.

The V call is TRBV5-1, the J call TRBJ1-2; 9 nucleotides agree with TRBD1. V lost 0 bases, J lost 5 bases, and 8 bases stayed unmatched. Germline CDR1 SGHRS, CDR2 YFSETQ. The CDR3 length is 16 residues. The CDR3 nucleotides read TGCGCCAGCAGCTTGGATGGGACAGGGCCTACTTATGGCTACACCTTC. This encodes CASSLDGTGPTYGYTF. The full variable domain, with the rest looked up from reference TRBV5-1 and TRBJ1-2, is KAGVTQTPRYLIKTRGQQVTLSCSPISGHRSVSWYQQTPGQGLQFLFEYFSETQRNKGNFPGRFSGRQFSNSRSEMNVSTLELGDSALYLCASSLDGTGPTYGYTFGSGTRLTVV.

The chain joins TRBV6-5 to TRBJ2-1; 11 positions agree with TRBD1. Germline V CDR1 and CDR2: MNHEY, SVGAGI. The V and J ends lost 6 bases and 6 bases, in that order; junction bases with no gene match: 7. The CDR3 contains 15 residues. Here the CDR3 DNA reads TGTGCCAGCAGGACCCGGGACAGGGGGATCAATGAGCAGTTCTTC. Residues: CASRTRDRGINEQFF.

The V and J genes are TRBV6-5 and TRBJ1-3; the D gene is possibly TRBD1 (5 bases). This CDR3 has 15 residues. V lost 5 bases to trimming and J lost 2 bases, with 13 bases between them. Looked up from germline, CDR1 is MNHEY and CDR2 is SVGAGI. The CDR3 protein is CASSTYRTTGNTIYF. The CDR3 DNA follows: TGTGCCAGCAGTACCTACAGGACAACTGGAAACACCATATATTTT.

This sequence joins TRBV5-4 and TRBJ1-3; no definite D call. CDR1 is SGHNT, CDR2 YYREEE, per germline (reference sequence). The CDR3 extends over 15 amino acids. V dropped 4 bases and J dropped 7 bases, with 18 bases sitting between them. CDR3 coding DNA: TGTGCCAGCAGCCCCGGAGGGCAGCTTGGCAACACCATATATTTT. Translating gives CASSPGGQLGNTIYF.

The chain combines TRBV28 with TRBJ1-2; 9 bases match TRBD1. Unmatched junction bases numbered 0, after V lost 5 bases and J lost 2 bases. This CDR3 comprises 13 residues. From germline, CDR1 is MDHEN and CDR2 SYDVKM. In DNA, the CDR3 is TGTGCCAGCAGTACAGGGGGCAACTATGGCTACACCTTC. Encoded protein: CASSTGGNYGYTF.

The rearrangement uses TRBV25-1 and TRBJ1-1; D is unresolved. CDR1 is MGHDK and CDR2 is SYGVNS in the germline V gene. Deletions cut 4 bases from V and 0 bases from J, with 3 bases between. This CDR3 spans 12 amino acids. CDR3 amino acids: CASSALNTEAFF. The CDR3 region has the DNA TGTGCCAGCAGTGCCTTGAACACTGAAGCTTTCTTT.

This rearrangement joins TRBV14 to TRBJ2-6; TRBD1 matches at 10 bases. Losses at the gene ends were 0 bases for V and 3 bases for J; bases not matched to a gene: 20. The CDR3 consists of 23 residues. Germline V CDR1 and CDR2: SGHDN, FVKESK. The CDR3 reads CASSQEMDPFETGGMGGANVLTF. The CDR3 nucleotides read TGTGCCAGCAGCCAAGAAATGGACCCCTTCGAGACAGGGGGCATGGGTGGGGCCAACGTCCTGACTTTC. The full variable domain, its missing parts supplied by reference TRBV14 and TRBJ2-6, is EAGVTQFPSHSVIEKGQTVTLRCDPISGHDNLYWYRRVMGKEIKFLLHFVKESKQDESGMPNNRFLAERTGGTYSTLKVQPAELEDSGVYFCASSQEMDPFETGGMGGANVLTFGAGSRLTVL.